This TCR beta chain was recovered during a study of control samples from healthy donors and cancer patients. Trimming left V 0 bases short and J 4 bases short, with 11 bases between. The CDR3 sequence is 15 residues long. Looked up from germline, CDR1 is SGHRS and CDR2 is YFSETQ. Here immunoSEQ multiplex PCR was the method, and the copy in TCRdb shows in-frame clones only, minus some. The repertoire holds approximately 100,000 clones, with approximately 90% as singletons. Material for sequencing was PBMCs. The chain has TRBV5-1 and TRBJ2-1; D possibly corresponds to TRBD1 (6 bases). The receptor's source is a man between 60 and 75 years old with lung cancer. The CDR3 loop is CASSLEGGGYNEQFF. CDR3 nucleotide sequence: TGCGCCAGCAGCTTGGAAGGGGGTGGTTACAATGAGCAGTTCTTC.